This is a list of T cell receptor beta chains from one sample in a study of cytomegalovirus exposure and HLA in healthy donors. The data were produced by immunoSEQ multiplex PCR, yet TCRdb's version contains in-frame clones alone and is incomplete. The data show roughly 120,000 clones, with roughly 70% seen just once and under 6.5% held by the top ten. Sample: PBMCs. The receptors originated from a woman aged 70-85 years in good health and CMV-seropositive. Each CDR3 is given with its conserved first and last residue. The D gene is left open where the match is weak. Rows give clone size only sometimes, using once, few, many, or a class for an expanded clone.

clone size: few
D gene: TRBD1
V gene: TRBV11-3
J gene: TRBJ2-3
CDR3 DNA: TGTGCCAGCAGCTTTCAGGGGGTGACGGGCACAGATACGCAGTATTTT
CDR3 protein: CASSFQGVTGTDTQYF

clone size: few
D gene: TRBD1
V gene: TRBV27
J gene: TRBJ2-7
CDR3 DNA: TGTGCCAGCAGACCAATCGACAGGGCCGCCGCGGAGCAGTACTTC
CDR3 protein: CASRPIDRAAAEQYF

clone size: -
D gene: -
V gene: TRBV5-8
J gene: TRBJ2-5
CDR3 DNA: TGTGCCAGCAGCTTGGCAGGGCTTAACTGGGAGACCCAGTACTTC
CDR3 protein: CASSLAGLNWETQYF

clone size: -
D gene: TRBD2
V gene: TRBV7-9
J gene: TRBJ2-7
CDR3 DNA: TGTGCCAGCAGCTTAAGCGGGGGGGCCTACGAGCAGTACTTC
CDR3 protein: CASSLSGGAYEQYF

clone size: -
D gene: -
V gene: TRBV7-3
J gene: TRBJ1-1
CDR3 DNA: TGTGCCAGCAGCCCAAGGGGTATGACTGAAGCTTTCTTT
CDR3 protein: CASSPRGMTEAFF

clone size: -
D gene: TRBD2
V gene: TRBV2
J gene: TRBJ2-5
CDR3 DNA: TGTGCCAGCAGTGACTTGCGGGGGGTTGAGACCCAGTACTTC
CDR3 protein: CASSDLRGVETQYF

clone size: few
D gene: TRBD1
V gene: TRBV30
J gene: TRBJ1-5
CDR3 DNA: TGTGCCTGGAACAGGGGGCTGGACAATCAGCCCCAGCATTTT
CDR3 protein: CAWNRGLDNQPQHF

clone size: -
D gene: -
V gene: TRBV7-8
J gene: TRBJ2-7
CDR3 DNA: TGTGCCAGCAGCGGCTACGCGGCGGACGAGCAGTACTTC
CDR3 protein: CASSGYAADEQYF

clone size: -
D gene: TRBD1
V gene: TRBV4-1
J gene: TRBJ2-3
CDR3 DNA: TGCGCCAGCAGCCAAGATCCGGGACAGGGACTCCCAGGGGCAGATACGCAGTATTTT
CDR3 protein: CASSQDPGQGLPGADTQYF

clone size: -
D gene: TRBD1
V gene: TRBV27
J gene: TRBJ1-6
CDR3 DNA: TGTGCCAGCAGCTCCGGGACAGGGGGATCACCCCTCCACTTT
CDR3 protein: CASSSGTGGSPLHF

clone size: -
D gene: TRBD1
V gene: TRBV27
J gene: TRBJ2-1
CDR3 DNA: TGTGCCAGCAGTTCTCTCGGGACAGGGGGTAATGAGCAGTTCTTC
CDR3 protein: CASSSLGTGGNEQFF

clone size: -
D gene: TRBD2
V gene: TRBV18
J gene: TRBJ2-2
CDR3 DNA: TGTGCCAGCTCACGGGAGATGGGACTAGCCAACACCGGGGAGCTGTTTTTT
CDR3 protein: CASSREMGLANTGELFF

clone size: once
D gene: TRBD2
V gene: TRBV9
J gene: TRBJ2-3
CDR3 DNA: TGTGCCAGCAGCGTAGGGGACTACCGCGTCGCAGATACGCAGTATTTT
CDR3 protein: CASSVGDYRVADTQYF

clone size: few
D gene: TRBD2
V gene: TRBV6-1
J gene: TRBJ2-3
CDR3 DNA: TGTGCCAGCAGTGGAACCCTAGCGGGGGGGAGTTATTTT
CDR3 protein: CASSGTLAGGSYF

clone size: -
D gene: TRBD1
V gene: TRBV29-1
J gene: TRBJ2-7
CDR3 DNA: TGCAGCGTTGAAGACCGGACAGGGGGCTACACCGAGCAGTACTTC
CDR3 protein: CSVEDRTGGYTEQYF

clone size: -
D gene: TRBD1
V gene: TRBV18
J gene: TRBJ2-7
CDR3 DNA: TGTGCCAGCTCACCTCTATCAGGGACAGGCGCCGAGCAGTACTTC
CDR3 protein: CASSPLSGTGAEQYF

clone size: -
D gene: TRBD1
V gene: TRBV2
J gene: TRBJ1-2
CDR3 DNA: TGTGCCAGCAGTGAAGCGAGACAGGGCGGTGGCGGCTACACCTTC
CDR3 protein: CASSEARQGGGGYTF

clone size: once
D gene: TRBD2
V gene: TRBV5-1
J gene: TRBJ2-5
CDR3 DNA: TGCGCCAGCAGCCGTCTAAGCGGGGGGACGGAGACCCAGTACTTC
CDR3 protein: CASSRLSGGTETQYF

clone size: -
D gene: -
V gene: TRBV19
J gene: TRBJ2-3
CDR3 DNA: TGTGCCAGTAGTTCAAGCAAAGGGGGCACAGATACGCAGTATTTT
CDR3 protein: CASSSSKGGTDTQYF

clone size: few
D gene: TRBD2
V gene: TRBV6-6
J gene: TRBJ2-3
CDR3 DNA: TGTGCCAGCAGGTGGCGGGGGGCGACAGATACGCAGTATTTT
CDR3 protein: CASRWRGATDTQYF

clone size: -
D gene: TRBD2
V gene: TRBV19
J gene: TRBJ2-1
CDR3 DNA: TGTGCCAGTAATCCCACTAGCGGGGGACCAAGCAATGAGCAGTTCTTC
CDR3 protein: CASNPTSGGPSNEQFF

clone size: few
D gene: -
V gene: TRBV4-3
J gene: TRBJ2-1
CDR3 DNA: TGCGCCAGCAGCCAAGAGAGTAAGAACAATGAGCAGTTCTTC
CDR3 protein: CASSQESKNNEQFF

clone size: -
D gene: -
V gene: TRBV7-7
J gene: TRBJ2-7
CDR3 DNA: TGTGCCAGCAGCCAGAGTCTGCTAGGCGAGCAGTACTTC
CDR3 protein: CASSQSLLGEQYF

clone size: few
D gene: -
V gene: TRBV29-1
J gene: TRBJ2-5
CDR3 DNA: TGCAGCGTTGAGACAGTCGGCAGTCAGGTTGAGGAGACCCAGTACTTC
CDR3 protein: CSVETVGSQVEETQYF

clone size: -
D gene: TRBD1
V gene: TRBV19
J gene: TRBJ1-5
CDR3 DNA: TGTGCCAGTAGAGAAGACAGGGTCGGTCAGCCCCAGCATTTT
CDR3 protein: CASREDRVGQPQHF

clone size: -
D gene: -
V gene: TRBV4-2
J gene: TRBJ1-1
CDR3 DNA: TGTGCCAGCAGCCAACACTCAGCAGGGAGGACTGAAGCTTTCTTT
CDR3 protein: CASSQHSAGRTEAFF

clone size: -
D gene: TRBD1
V gene: TRBV19
J gene: TRBJ2-3
CDR3 DNA: TGTGCCAGTAGTGACTCAGGGGGCCTTAGCACAGATACGCAGTATTTT
CDR3 protein: CASSDSGGLSTDTQYF

clone size: -
D gene: TRBD1
V gene: TRBV19
J gene: TRBJ1-5
CDR3 DNA: TGTGCCAGTATGGGACAGGGGCTTCAGCCCCAGCATTTT
CDR3 protein: CASMGQGLQPQHF

clone size: -
D gene: TRBD2
V gene: TRBV27
J gene: TRBJ2-1
CDR3 DNA: TGTGCCAGCAGTTTAAAAGCGGGGGCCTTCGATGAGCAGTTCTTC
CDR3 protein: CASSLKAGAFDEQFF

clone size: -
D gene: -
V gene: TRBV29-1
J gene: TRBJ1-2
CDR3 DNA: TGCAGCGTTGGGGGGGAGGGCTACACCTTC
CDR3 protein: CSVGGEGYTF

clone size: once
D gene: -
V gene: TRBV30
J gene: TRBJ2-5
CDR3 DNA: TGTGCCTGGAGTATAGGAGTTGGGACCCAGTACTTC
CDR3 protein: CAWSIGVGTQYF

clone size: -
D gene: -
V gene: TRBV7-8
J gene: TRBJ1-1
CDR3 DNA: TGTGCCAGCAGCTGGACAGCTTACACTGAAGCTTTCTTT
CDR3 protein: CASSWTAYTEAFF

clone size: -
D gene: TRBD1
V gene: TRBV9
J gene: TRBJ1-4
CDR3 DNA: TGTGCCAGCAGCGCCGGGACAGGGACTGAAAAACTGTTTTTT
CDR3 protein: CASSAGTGTEKLFF

clone size: -
D gene: TRBD2
V gene: TRBV19
J gene: TRBJ2-5
CDR3 DNA: TGTGCCAGTAGTATAACTAGCGGGGGGTCCGCCCAAGAGACCCAGTACTTC
CDR3 protein: CASSITSGGSAQETQYF

clone size: -
D gene: -
V gene: TRBV11-3
J gene: TRBJ2-2
CDR3 DNA: TGTGCCAGCAGCTTCACAGGGTCGGGGGAGCTGTTTTTT
CDR3 protein: CASSFTGSGELFF

clone size: -
D gene: -
V gene: TRBV2
J gene: TRBJ2-1
CDR3 DNA: TGTGCCAGCAGTGAAAGAGGGCTAGTGGGGTTGGGCGAGCAGTTCTTC
CDR3 protein: CASSERGLVGLGEQFF

clone size: -
D gene: TRBD1
V gene: TRBV18
J gene: TRBJ1-1
CDR3 DNA: TGTGCCAGCTCACCCTTCGGGCAGGGGGCACCGATCTCAGCTTTCTTT
CDR3 protein: CASSPFGQGAPISAFF

clone size: -
D gene: -
V gene: TRBV4-2
J gene: TRBJ1-1
CDR3 DNA: TGTGCCAGCAGGGATGGGGGGTGGGACACTGAAGCTTTCTTT
CDR3 protein: CASRDGGWDTEAFF

clone size: -
D gene: -
V gene: TRBV27
J gene: TRBJ1-1
CDR3 DNA: TGTGCCAGCAGTTCCCAGGGTCCGAACACTGAAGCTTTCTTT
CDR3 protein: CASSSQGPNTEAFF

clone size: -
D gene: TRBD2
V gene: TRBV7-6
J gene: TRBJ2-3
CDR3 DNA: TGTGCCAGCAGCTTAGCTAGCGGGGGGGCGGGGTACACAGATACGCAGTATTTT
CDR3 protein: CASSLASGGAGYTDTQYF

clone size: -
D gene: -
V gene: TRBV27
J gene: TRBJ2-7
CDR3 DNA: TGTGCCAGCAGTTTATCCCTCTCCTACGAGCAGTACTTC
CDR3 protein: CASSLSLSYEQYF

clone size: -
D gene: TRBD1
V gene: TRBV4-1
J gene: TRBJ2-7
CDR3 DNA: TGCGCCAGCAGCCAAGATGCGAGACAGGGGTTCGACGAGCAGTACTTC
CDR3 protein: CASSQDARQGFDEQYF